The rows below give T cell receptor beta chains drawn from one sample of a study of T cells expressing NK-cell markers. TCRdb reprocessed the 5' RACE reads; each CDR3 protein has one entry and no DNA is given. This sample's clone table lists approximately 550,000 distinct CDR3 sequences. Sequencing was performed on blood T cells: a sorted CD56 or NKG2C T cell subset, CD4+ or CD8+ T cells, or bulk PBMC T cells (not recorded which). Source of these receptors: a man aged 18 to 29 in good health. Each CDR3 is given with its conserved first and last residue.

V	J	CDR3
TRBV4-2	TRBJ2-2	CASSQDTGTGITGELFF
TRBV7-2	TRBJ2-6	CASTPRLGGSGANVLTF
TRBV25-1	TRBJ1-2	CASSEYGLGTGFYGYTF
TRBV10-3	TRBJ2-7	CAISDPGAWAYEQYF
TRBV5-1	TRBJ2-3	CASSPLFAESTDTQYF
TRBV5-1	TRBJ1-2	CASSISGADGYTF
TRBV4-3	TRBJ2-7	CASSQEGTGVGYEQYF
TRBV5-1	TRBJ2-7	CASSITGDSYEQYF
TRBV7-9	TRBJ2-7	CASSHPWRETYEQYF
TRBV12-3/TRBV12-4	TRBJ2-7	CASSLGAGGFYEQYF
TRBV10-3	TRBJ1-1	CAISESVRSRDTEAFF
TRBV12-3/TRBV12-4	TRBJ1-4	CASRRDDEKLFF
TRBV2	TRBJ1-2	CASVGVDGYTF
TRBV11-2	TRBJ2-1	CASSRPARRLATDYNEQFF
TRBV7-2	TRBJ2-7	CASSLPAGGDWEQYF
TRBV7-3	TRBJ2-3	CASSQTSGGTDTQYF
TRBV6-2/TRBV6-3	TRBJ2-4	CASRDGSLQYF
TRBV15	TRBJ2-1	CATGRTSDVEQFF
TRBV27	TRBJ2-1	CASSLLARDHEQFF
TRBV20-1	TRBJ1-6	CSARDVRGRSSPLHF
TRBV19	TRBJ2-4	CASSIAAGGWNIQYF
TRBV12-3/TRBV12-4	TRBJ1-4	CASSFEQWGRGGEKLFF
TRBV6-5	TRBJ1-1	CATGLSSTEAFF
TRBV6-6	TRBJ2-3	CASSYRGSDTQYF
TRBV12-3/TRBV12-4	TRBJ2-3	CASSRRAGTSGNGRTDTQYF
TRBV10-3	TRBJ2-3	CAISESSRTDTQYF
TRBV27	TRBJ1-6	CASSPRLSNSPLHF
TRBV19	TRBJ2-2	CASSRQGVTGELFF
TRBV4-1	TRBJ2-4	CASSQSLTTGNIQYF
TRBV12-3/TRBV12-4	TRBJ2-1	CASSLTVPLSNEQFF
TRBV7-8	TRBJ2-1	CASSQRGLYNEQFF
TRBV7-8	TRBJ2-5	CASSSGGTGGTQYF
TRBV27	TRBJ1-2	CASSPSLGGPYGYTF
TRBV10-3	TRBJ2-2	CAISESRHSDTGELFF
TRBV20-1	TRBJ2-2	CSASPRGGPGELFF
TRBV4-2	TRBJ2-1	CASSPMSAGGNEQFF
TRBV28	TRBJ2-7	CASSLRGKGYEQYF
TRBV7-2	TRBJ1-4	CASRQTGLLINEKLFF
TRBV28	TRBJ2-6	CASSSVGHRGANVLTF
TRBV25-1	TRBJ1-4	CASSEDRVRGEKLFF
TRBV7-9	TRBJ2-2	CASSLAGVDTGELFF
TRBV6-1	TRBJ2-7	CASRLQGRVYEQYF
TRBV5-1	TRBJ2-2	CASSQDFSNTGELFF
TRBV12-3/TRBV12-4	TRBJ2-3	CATSSRKVDTQYF
TRBV3-1	TRBJ1-6	CASSQGRDSNSPLHF
TRBV6-2/TRBV6-3	TRBJ2-7	CASSYQGRHVEYF
TRBV12-3/TRBV12-4	TRBJ2-1	CASREQGTGLWEQFF
TRBV12-3/TRBV12-4	TRBJ2-1	CASSPLLDSIMGEQFF
TRBV25-1	TRBJ2-5	CASSENRGNLKETQYF